These 5 T cell receptor beta chains were sequenced from one sample in a study of blood T cell repertoires in COVID-19. Profiled with immunoSEQ multiplex PCR; TCRdb holds only in-frame clones, not every one. Among 50,000 or so clones listed, 75% to 80% were seen once. Material: peripheral blood. Receptor source: a human donor with active or convalescent COVID-19. The donor label of this sample is uncertain.

The rearrangement uses TRBV2 and TRBJ1-1, with a possible D match to TRBD1 (6 bases). The V gene's germline CDR1 is SNHLY and CDR2 FYNNEI. Trimming cost V 9 bases and J 1 base, with 18 bases left between them. CDR3 length: 15 residues. CDR3 loop: CASRGRAAGNTEAFF. In DNA, the CDR3 is TGTGCCAGTAGGGGGAGAGCAGCAGGGAACACTGAAGCTTTCTTT. The complete variable domain, with remaining parts taken from reference TRBV2 and TRBJ1-1, reads EPEVTQTPSHQVTQMGQEVILRCVPISNHLYFYWYRQILGQKVEFLVSFYNNEISEKSEIFDDQFSVERPDGSNFTLKIRSTKLEDSAMYFCASRGRAAGNTEAFFGQGTRLTVV.

With regard to this clone: Other DNA sequences within the sample encode an identical CDR3. V is TRBV5-1 and J is TRBJ1-4, with 7 bases aligning to TRBD1. Germline lookup yields CDR1 SGHRS and CDR2 YFSETQ. V lost 4 bases and J lost 4; bases outside the gene matches: 4. The CDR3 has 14 amino acids. The CDR3 DNA follows: TGCGCCAGCAGCCGGGGACAGAGTAATGAAAAACTGTTTTTT. Its translation: CASSRGQSNEKLFF.

The chain combines TRBV21-1 with TRBJ1-1; no check of the table's D call, TRBD1, against the DNA was made. TRBV21-1 is labeled a pseudogene. The CDR3 length is 16 residues. The CDR3 DNA reads as TGTGACCCGCCGAAGGAGCAGGGGGCGTTGGACACTGAAGCTTTCTTT. It codes for CDPPKEQGALDTEAFF.

The chain links TRBV9 to TRBJ2-1, with 9 bases identical to TRBD2. V trimming: 6 bases; J trimming: 4 bases; junction bases outside the gene matches: 11. The germline V gene encodes CDR1 SGDLS and CDR2 YYNGEE. The CDR3 is 16 residues long. The CDR3 loop reads CASTQAASGMYNEQFF. The CDR3, as DNA: TGTGCCAGCACCCAAGCAGCTAGCGGGATGTACAATGAGCAGTTCTTC.

This clone was detected only a few times. This chain uses TRBV28 with TRBJ1-2; 9 bases fit TRBD1. The CDR3 totals 12 residues. The V gene's germline CDR1 is MDHEN and CDR2 SYDVKM. V lost 11 bases, J lost 3 bases, and 4 bases stayed unmatched. The CDR3 coding sequence is TGTGCCGTACAGGGGGCGGACTATGGCTACACCTTC. Protein: CAVQGADYGYTF.